This record looks at one T cell receptor beta chain sequence and its context. The data derive from a study of blood T cell repertoires in COVID-19. Germline CDR1 SQVTM, CDR2 ANQGSEA. The J segment lost 5 bases and the V segment lost 7 bases, leaving 8 bases of the junction unmatched. The CDR3 spans 12 residues. In the source study's methods: Reference gene primer amplification gave estimated nucleated cell counts. Clones were read by immunoSEQ multiplex PCR, and TCRdb kept only the in-frame ones, dropping some. V, J and clone size reflect that table, while D and trimming were determined from the DNA. This sample has roughly 170,000 clones, with approximately 81% found just once.

The sequence derives from a woman between 45 and 60 years old with COVID-19, enrolled during active disease. The gene calls are TRBV29-1 and TRBJ2-7, with 7 bases identical to TRBD1. Specimen: peripheral blood. DNA of the CDR3: TGCAGCGCCAAGGGACAGCCCAACGAGCAGTACTTC. It encodes CSAKGQPNEQYF.